This T cell receptor beta chain was documented in a study of blood T cells in healthy people across ages. Overall study context: The capture of about one barcoded beta molecule per two T cells was achieved by template switching. Study results and caveats: Older individuals had lower TCR beta diversity per million T cells (the decline was roughly linear).

As for this clonotype: The antigen is not known.

Germline trimming cut 4 bases from V and 0 bases from J; bases unmatched to any gene: 5. CDR3 length: 17 residues. Germline V gene sequence: CDR1 SGHRS, CDR2 YFSETQ. Investigators took about 9.4 milliliters of peripheral blood from every donor. Total RNA was isolated from each sample in quantities of at least 6 micrograms. PCR was performed a second time for about 7 to 11 cycles using a sample-barcoded 5' primer and a J-beta primer mix. Each CDR3 protein gets one entry after TCRdb re-called the 5' RACE reads with MiXCR. The data contain 1.5 million to 2 million distinct CDR3 sequences, roughly 32% of them seen just once; the ten biggest clones take up about 11%.

The clonotype originates from a woman in her thirties in good health. What was sequenced was blood. The chain has TRBV5-1 and TRBJ2-6, with 9 bases fitting TRBD2. CDR3 loop: CASSILAGSSGANVLTF. The DNA for the CDR3 is TGCGCCAGCAGCATTCTAGCGGGGTCCTCTGGGGCCAACGTCCTGACTTTC. Together with reference TRBV5-1 and TRBJ2-6, the CDR3 gives the full variable domain: KAGVTQTPRYLIKTRGQQVTLSCSPISGHRSVSWYQQTPGQGLQFLFEYFSETQRNKGNFPGRFSGRQFSNSRSEMNVSTLELGDSALYLCASSILAGSSGANVLTFGAGSRLTVL.